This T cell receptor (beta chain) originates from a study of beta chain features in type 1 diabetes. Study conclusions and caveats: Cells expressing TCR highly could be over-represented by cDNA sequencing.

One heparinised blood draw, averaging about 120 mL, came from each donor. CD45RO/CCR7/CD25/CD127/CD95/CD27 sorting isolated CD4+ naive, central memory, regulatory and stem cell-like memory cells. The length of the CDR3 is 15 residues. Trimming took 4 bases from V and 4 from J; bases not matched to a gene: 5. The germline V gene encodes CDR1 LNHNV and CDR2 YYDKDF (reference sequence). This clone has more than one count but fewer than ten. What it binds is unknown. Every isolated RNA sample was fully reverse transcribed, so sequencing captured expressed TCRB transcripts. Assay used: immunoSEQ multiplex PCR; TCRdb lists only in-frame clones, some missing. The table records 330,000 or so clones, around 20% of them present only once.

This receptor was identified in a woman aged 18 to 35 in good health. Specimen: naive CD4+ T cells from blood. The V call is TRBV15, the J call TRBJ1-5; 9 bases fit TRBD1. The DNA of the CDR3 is TGTGCCACCAGCAATGGGGACAGGGCGAATCAGCCCCAGCATTTT. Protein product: CATSNGDRANQPQHF.